The sequence of this T cell receptor beta chain was determined in a study of blood T cell repertoires in COVID-19. The wider study: Some COVID-19 samples were acute and others convalescent; all came from the United States, Italy and Spain. T cells, B-cell-depleted T cells, or PBMCs provided the cDNA or gDNA that served as material.

Per the authors' pipeline: How many nucleated cells were present was estimated from reference gene primer amplification. Only in-frame clones appear in the TCRdb table, and some are missing; sequencing was by immunoSEQ multiplex PCR. The V and J calls and clone size come from that table; D and trimming were worked out from the DNA. The sample gives about 190,000 clones, over 80% of which show up once; about 5% is in the top ten. Material for sequencing was peripheral blood. This clonotype was sampled from a woman between 25 and 40 years old with acute or convalescent COVID-19.

CDR3 in amino acids: CATRTPITDTQYF. CDR3 nucleotides: TGTGCCACCAGGACTCCAATCACAGATACGCAGTATTTT. The chain is built from TRBV7-9 and TRBJ2-3; TRBD2 might be the D (5 bases). V shed 10 bases and J shed 2 bases, with 13 bases lying between them. Germline-derived CDR1 and CDR2 are SEHNR and FQNEAQ (reference sequence). This CDR3 contains 13 residues.